This TCR beta chain originates from a study of identical twins (dated by TCRdb to 2016 to 2017). At the level of the whole study: To test whether fetal clonotypes persist, this study deep-sequenced TCR alpha and beta repertoires from monozygotic twins, from unrelated adults of various ages, and from cord blood. To rule out contamination, the twin experiments were replicated at different times with different library preparation protocols.

Summary of the overall study and its limitations: A weaker excess of twin sharing was found in beta out-of-frame sequences because the signal-to-noise ratio was lowered by fewer shared sequences. Compared with coincidental sharing between unrelated individuals, out-of-frame TCR alpha sequences shared between twins had an excess of sequences with low generation probability. Out-of-frame TCR alpha sharing in monozygotic twins was systematically underestimated by recombination models, whereas sharing between unrelated individuals was in agreement with the recombination models. Fewer insertions were carried by abundant cord blood beta clonotypes, a similar but weaker trend appeared in young adult naive repertoires, and no such trend appeared in memory repertoires. Because the same donors could not be followed over many years, the conclusions depended on cross-sectional statistical analysis. Invariant T cells such as MAIT and iNKT could partly confound zero-insertion analyses, although diverse VJ usage argued against such confounding for most clonotypes.

Library preparation employed 5' RACE. TCRdb shows the sequencer as Illumina HiSeq 2000. Template switching introduced a universal primer binding site; the final cDNA contained a unique molecular identifier, enabling accurate counting of TCR cDNA molecules. Specific primers in the conserved constant-segment region were used to synthesize first-strand cDNA for TCR alpha and beta chains. To control for contamination, every cDNA library carried two barcodes: a SMART-Mk sample barcode plus Illumina barcodes. Two successive PCR steps introduced TruSeq adapter sequences along with Illumina sample barcodes. Sequencing of the TCR alpha and beta cDNA libraries was done on the Illumina HiSeq platform using custom primers. In the paper's pipeline: MiGEC was used to process raw reads and extract unique molecular identifiers, and MiXCR was used to find CDR3 positions. For each individual, recombination models were inferred using an EM algorithm with the repgenHMM and IGoR tools. Shared clonotype analysis was performed with the tcR package in R, normalizing sharing by the product of cloneset sizes. To study raw recombination free of thymic and clonal selection effects, out-of-frame nonproductive sequences were analyzed. TCRdb redid the processing of the public reads, applying fastp at Q25 and MiXCR, and retained in-frame beta chains. A single entry per CDR3 protein holds the most common genes and DNA from its merged rows. TCRdb's processing, not the authors' own work, is the source of the V and J calls. The sample contains 1.5 million or so distinct CDR3 sequences, less than 35% of them found a single time. The ten largest clones capture approximately 0.25% of the sample.

Every donor in the study was a healthy Caucasian. This clonotype was seen a few times. Its recognized antigen is unknown. Base qualities are not at hand, and no much larger clone is one base apart. Including cysteine and phenylalanine, the CDR3 has 15 amino acids. Of the read, only the CDR3 DNA is kept; its 45 bases are in frame from base 1. From the germline V gene, CDR1 is SGHTA and CDR2 is FQGNSA. V was cut back by 1 base and J by 6 bases, leaving a gap of 13 bases between them. The sample taken for sequencing was cord blood. The receptor was derived from a newborn girl in good health. The chain links TRBV7-2 with TRBJ2-1; TRBD1 is possibly the D segment (5 matching bases). The CDR3 has the sequence CASSLVVGQGNEQFF. The DNA is TGTGCCAGCAGCTTAGTAGTGGGCCAGGGCAATGAGCAGTTCTTC.